Listed below are T cell receptor beta chains from one sample, sequenced in a study of blood T cell repertoires in COVID-19. Measured with immunoSEQ multiplex PCR; TCRdb has only the in-frame clones, and not every one. The sample gives approximately 290,000 clones, around 82% of which show up once; roughly 14% is in the top ten. The sequenced material came from peripheral blood. These receptors originate from a person in their 70s with COVID-19, enrolled during active disease. The CDR3 runs from the conserved cysteine through the conserved F or W. D genes are given only for firm matches. Size is omitted from some rows. Given values are once, few, many or a class for expanded clones.

clone_size: NA
d_call: NA
v_call: TRBV18
j_call: TRBJ1-2
cdr3_aa: CASTRDTGSAGYTF
cdr3_nt: TGTGCCAGCACCCGGGACACCGGTAGTGCTGGCTACACCTTC

clone_size: few
d_call: TRBD1
v_call: TRBV15
j_call: TRBJ2-7
cdr3_aa: CATSRTGVSYEQYF
cdr3_nt: TGTGCCACCAGCAGGACAGGGGTGTCCTACGAGCAGTACTTC

clone_size: NA
d_call: TRBD1
v_call: TRBV6-2/TRBV6-3
j_call: TRBJ2-7
cdr3_aa: CASSNIPPGQFPYEQYF
cdr3_nt: TGTGCCAGCAGCAATATTCCTCCGGGACAGTTCCCCTACGAGCAGTACTTC

clone_size: NA
d_call: NA
v_call: TRBV11-2
j_call: TRBJ1-1
cdr3_aa: CASSFSRDTEAFF
cdr3_nt: TGTGCCAGCAGCTTCTCTCGAGACACTGAAGCTTTCTTT

clone_size: NA
d_call: TRBD1
v_call: TRBV2
j_call: TRBJ1-5
cdr3_aa: CASRERTGTGRDQPQHF
cdr3_nt: TGTGCCAGCAGAGAAAGGACCGGGACAGGGAGGGATCAGCCCCAGCATTTT

clone_size: NA
d_call: TRBD1
v_call: TRBV29-1
j_call: TRBJ1-1
cdr3_aa: CSARQGLSTEAFF
cdr3_nt: TGCAGCGCACGACAGGGGTTGAGCACTGAAGCTTTCTTT

clone_size: NA
d_call: NA
v_call: TRBV28
j_call: TRBJ1-4
cdr3_aa: CASSPRPGRPNEKLFF
cdr3_nt: TGTGCCAGCAGTCCTCGTCCAGGGCGACCTAATGAAAAACTGTTTTTT

clone_size: few
d_call: NA
v_call: TRBV6-5
j_call: TRBJ1-2
cdr3_aa: CASRSFGSYGYTF
cdr3_nt: TGTGCCAGCAGGTCCTTCGGGAGCTATGGCTACACCTTC

clone_size: NA
d_call: TRBD1
v_call: TRBV23-1
j_call: TRBJ1-1
cdr3_aa: CASSHSPRDRGQGSSTEAFF
cdr3_nt: TGCGCCAGCAGTCATAGTCCCCGGGACAGGGGGCAGGGAAGTAGCACTGAAGCTTTCTTT

clone_size: NA
d_call: NA
v_call: TRBV10-3
j_call: TRBJ2-1
cdr3_aa: CAISLNRDAEQFF
cdr3_nt: TGTGCCATCAGTCTAAACAGGGACGCTGAGCAGTTCTTC

clone_size: NA
d_call: NA
v_call: TRBV9
j_call: TRBJ1-4
cdr3_aa: CASSVVQAQNQKLEKLFF
cdr3_nt: TGTGCCAGCAGCGTAGTACAGGCACAGAACCAAAAATTAGAAAAACTGTTTTTT

clone_size: few
d_call: TRBD2
v_call: TRBV6-2/TRBV6-3
j_call: TRBJ2-3
cdr3_aa: CASSPGLAGGDTQYF
cdr3_nt: TGTGCCAGCAGTCCCGGACTAGCGGGGGGAGATACGCAGTATTTT

clone_size: NA
d_call: NA
v_call: TRBV29-1
j_call: TRBJ1-4
cdr3_aa: CSVGDNREKLFF
cdr3_nt: TGCAGCGTTGGGGACAATAGGGAAAAACTGTTTTTT

clone_size: NA
d_call: NA
v_call: TRBV5-4
j_call: TRBJ2-2
cdr3_aa: CASSPGPFDGAGELFF
cdr3_nt: TGTGCCAGCAGCCCGGGTCCGTTTGACGGGGCCGGGGAGCTGTTTTTT

clone_size: NA
d_call: NA
v_call: TRBV5-6
j_call: TRBJ2-4
cdr3_aa: CASSADSETLAKNIQYF
cdr3_nt: TGTGCCAGCAGCGCGGACAGTGAAACACTAGCCAAAAACATTCAGTACTTC

clone_size: NA
d_call: TRBD2
v_call: TRBV6-5
j_call: TRBJ2-7
cdr3_aa: CASRRAGGPEYEQYF
cdr3_nt: TGTGCCAGCAGACGAGCGGGAGGGCCAGAGTACGAGCAGTACTTC

clone_size: NA
d_call: TRBD1
v_call: TRBV5-1
j_call: TRBJ1-4
cdr3_aa: CASSLAGTDEKLFF
cdr3_nt: TGCGCCAGCAGCTTGGCCGGGACAGATGAAAAACTGTTTTTT

clone_size: few
d_call: TRBD2
v_call: TRBV19
j_call: TRBJ2-1
cdr3_aa: CASSSLAGVRNEQFF
cdr3_nt: TGTGCCAGTAGTTCCCTAGCGGGAGTGAGAAATGAGCAGTTCTTC

clone_size: NA
d_call: NA
v_call: TRBV11-3
j_call: TRBJ2-1
cdr3_aa: CASSLGGRNEQFF
cdr3_nt: TGTGCCAGCAGCTTAGGCGGTAGGAATGAGCAGTTCTTC

clone_size: NA
d_call: NA
v_call: TRBV7-9
j_call: TRBJ1-5
cdr3_aa: CASSPGIGGSQPQHF
cdr3_nt: TGTGCCAGCAGCCCAGGTATCGGGGGTAGTCAGCCCCAGCATTTT

clone_size: NA
d_call: NA
v_call: TRBV20-1
j_call: TRBJ2-1
cdr3_aa: CSARGGGEQFF
cdr3_nt: TGCAGTGCTAGAGGAGGTGGGGAGCAGTTCTTC

clone_size: NA
d_call: TRBD1
v_call: TRBV7-2
j_call: TRBJ2-1
cdr3_aa: CASSLIPPSQGAFDEQFF
cdr3_nt: TGTGCCAGCAGCTTAATTCCCCCCTCGCAGGGGGCTTTCGATGAGCAGTTCTTC

clone_size: NA
d_call: NA
v_call: TRBV7-2
j_call: TRBJ2-2
cdr3_aa: CASSPTLRSPTGELFF
cdr3_nt: TGTGCCAGCAGCCCCACCCTCAGGTCCCCGACCGGGGAGCTGTTTTTT

clone_size: NA
d_call: TRBD1
v_call: TRBV7-9
j_call: TRBJ1-5
cdr3_aa: CASSFQGDPSQPQHF
cdr3_nt: TGTGCCAGCAGCTTTCAGGGGGATCCTTCCCAGCCCCAGCATTTT

clone_size: NA
d_call: NA
v_call: TRBV5-1
j_call: TRBJ1-2
cdr3_aa: CASSLLQGSGYGYTF
cdr3_nt: TGCGCCAGCAGCTTGTTGCAGGGGTCGGGCTATGGCTACACCTTC

clone_size: NA
d_call: NA
v_call: TRBV2
j_call: TRBJ1-4
cdr3_aa: CASSEGARGEKLFF
cdr3_nt: TGTGCCAGCAGTGAGGGGGCGCGGGGGGAAAAACTGTTTTTT

clone_size: NA
d_call: TRBD1
v_call: TRBV18
j_call: TRBJ1-3
cdr3_aa: CASSPRGQLENTIYF
cdr3_nt: TGTGCCAGCTCACCACGGGGACAGCTCGAAAACACCATATATTTT

clone_size: NA
d_call: NA
v_call: TRBV6-5
j_call: TRBJ1-5
cdr3_aa: CASSGRGAQHF
cdr3_nt: TGTGCCAGCAGCGGTCGGGGGGCCCAGCATTTT

clone_size: few
d_call: NA
v_call: TRBV19
j_call: TRBJ2-2
cdr3_aa: CASSIRGPGELFF
cdr3_nt: TGTGCCAGTAGTATCAGGGGACCCGGGGAGCTGTTTTTT

clone_size: NA
d_call: NA
v_call: TRBV15
j_call: TRBJ2-3
cdr3_aa: CATSRDTGSDLLGSTDTQYF
cdr3_nt: TGTGCCACCAGCAGAGATACTGGGTCGGACTTATTGGGAAGCACAGATACGCAGTATTTT

clone_size: NA
d_call: TRBD1
v_call: TRBV28
j_call: TRBJ1-3
cdr3_aa: CASRGRGLSGNTIYF
cdr3_nt: TGTGCCAGCAGGGGCAGGGGGCTCTCTGGAAACACCATATATTTT

clone_size: NA
d_call: TRBD1
v_call: TRBV2
j_call: TRBJ2-1
cdr3_aa: CASSADRGRVTYNEQFF
cdr3_nt: TGTGCCAGCAGTGCGGACAGGGGGCGGGTAACCTACAATGAGCAGTTCTTC

clone_size: NA
d_call: NA
v_call: TRBV6-5
j_call: TRBJ2-7
cdr3_aa: CASRKESGPYEQYF
cdr3_nt: TGTGCCAGCAGGAAAGAAAGTGGGCCTTACGAGCAGTACTTC

clone_size: NA
d_call: NA
v_call: TRBV6-5
j_call: TRBJ1-1
cdr3_aa: CASSLVSRNTEAFF
cdr3_nt: TGTGCCAGCAGTTTAGTAAGTCGGAACACTGAAGCTTTCTTT

clone_size: NA
d_call: TRBD1
v_call: TRBV7-9
j_call: TRBJ1-4
cdr3_aa: CASSLRLMDRDTEKLFF
cdr3_nt: TGTGCCAGCAGCTTAAGGTTAATGGACAGGGACACCGAAAAACTGTTTTTT